This T cell receptor beta chain was captured in a study of shared clonotypes between healthy human individuals (dated by TCRdb to 2018 to 2021). For the study in its entirety: The cohort included a few men and a couple of women between 18 and 49 years of age. For each donor, CD4 naive and CD4 memory were each run on three plates, CD8 naive on two plates, and CD8 memory on one plate. To estimate repertoire size and how much clonotype sharing occurs between individuals, the study deeply sequenced the blood TCR repertoires of about 5 healthy adults. Libraries were prepared and TCR repertoires were sequenced by different laboratories using diverse techniques, in order to increase sequencing depth and limit assay-specific biases. Each donor's leukapheresis produced roughly between roughly 0.85 and 9 billion PBMCs. Study-wide conclusions, independent of this receptor: Sampling was restricted to blood, and TCR repertoires in tissues likely differ from the TCR repertoires found in blood. Rarefaction of sorted-subset datasets indicated incomplete sequencing despite the large sequencing depth. Estimated clonotype richness was generally larger for naive than for memory subsets. Based on pairwise subsampling, the degree of clonotype sharing among donors was expected to be affected by sequencing depth. Approximately 5% of naive CD4, approximately 3.7% of naive CD8, around 2.3% of memory CD4, and roughly 0.4% of memory CD8 clonotypes were shared across several donors. Compared with non-shared clonotypes, clonotypes shared by all four sorted-subset donors had higher generation probabilities. Because the study included only a small number of donors, the genetic and exposure-history diversity represented was limited.

Using the deep immunoSEQ assay, multiplex PCR amplified TCR CDR3 regions from genomic DNA. For each cell subset, the extracted genomic DNA was distributed evenly across all wells of several immunoSEQ 96-well plates, and each plate served as one replicate. For sorted subsets, roughly 200 ng of genomic DNA, equivalent to some 30,000 T cell genomes, went into each replicate PCR. Purified libraries were quantified with a Qubit 3.0 fluorometer, sized on a Bioanalyzer 2100, and re-quantified with the KAPA Library Quantification kit. Every immunoSEQ 96-well plate was sequenced on a separate single-read 150-cycle Illumina NextSeq 550 flow cell. In the paper's pipeline: Because only junctional sequences without quality scores were contained in the immunoSEQ output, filtering matching that applied to full-length reads could not be performed. To assign V/J genes and CDR3, sequences were annotated against IMGT germline references using PyIR, a Python wrapper for IgBLAST v1.9. Reads were removed for weak V/J assignments (E-value above 1e-6), missing CDR3, stop codons, out-of-frame junctions, or ambiguous translated residues. V3J clonotypes were defined by identical inferred V gene, J gene, and CDR3 amino acid sequence. To compute the percentage overlap between repertoires, the number of shared unique clonotypes was divided by the size of the smaller repertoire. Richness of each repertoire was evaluated using RTK rarefaction, the Chao1 estimator, and Recon v2.1 estimates of unobserved clonotypes. For all TCRbeta clonotypes obtained by the gDNA method from several donors, generation probabilities were computed with OLGA. TCRdb re-hosts the immuneACCESS table, in-frame sequences only. Its copies lack some clones; in the studies checked, an unresolved V gene accounts for under half of them, and the cause for the rest is not known. Clone size and V and J calls were adopted from that table, with D and trimming inferred from the DNA. The sample table contains about 1 million clones; only one count was recorded for approximately 80% of them. Jointly, the top ten make up under 0.65% of the sample.

With regard to this clone: The target of this receptor is not known. One end of the junction fails to match germline, which may point to a read error.

The donors were healthy, HIV-negative adults who had no recently reported acute infections or vaccinations. Only Caucasian adults living in Nashville, Tennessee, USA were represented among the donors. Magnetic negative selection was used to enrich CD4+ T cells, after which naive cells were positively selected on CD45RA and the negative fraction became the memory subset. After blood collection by leukapheresis, PBMCs were isolated using Ficoll-Histopaque density gradient centrifugation and then cryopreserved in the vapor phase of liquid nitrogen. Analytical flow cytometry was used to check the purity and quantity of every magnetically sorted T cell population. From each sorted fraction, genomic DNA was isolated and quantified by UV absorbance on a Nanodrop 2000c. Material for sequencing was memory CD4+ T cells from PBMCs. This sample's cell subset or site label indicates: CD45RA-negative fraction. The receptor was isolated from a man in his late teens or twenties in good health. Some clones in this sample may be carry-over from other donors' samples.

The CDR3 corresponds to CASSLEGLYNEQFF. In nucleotides, the sequence is TGTGCCAGCAGTTTAGAAGGACTCTACAATGAGCAGTTCTTC. The receptor chain draws on TRBV7-9 and TRBJ2-1, with a tentative D gene TRBD2 over 5 matching bases. The CDR3 sequence holds 14 residues, the cysteine and phenylalanine included. CDR3 DNA only is kept here, 42 bases in frame from base 1. CDR1 and CDR2, per the germline V gene (reference sequence), are SEHNR and FQNEAQ.